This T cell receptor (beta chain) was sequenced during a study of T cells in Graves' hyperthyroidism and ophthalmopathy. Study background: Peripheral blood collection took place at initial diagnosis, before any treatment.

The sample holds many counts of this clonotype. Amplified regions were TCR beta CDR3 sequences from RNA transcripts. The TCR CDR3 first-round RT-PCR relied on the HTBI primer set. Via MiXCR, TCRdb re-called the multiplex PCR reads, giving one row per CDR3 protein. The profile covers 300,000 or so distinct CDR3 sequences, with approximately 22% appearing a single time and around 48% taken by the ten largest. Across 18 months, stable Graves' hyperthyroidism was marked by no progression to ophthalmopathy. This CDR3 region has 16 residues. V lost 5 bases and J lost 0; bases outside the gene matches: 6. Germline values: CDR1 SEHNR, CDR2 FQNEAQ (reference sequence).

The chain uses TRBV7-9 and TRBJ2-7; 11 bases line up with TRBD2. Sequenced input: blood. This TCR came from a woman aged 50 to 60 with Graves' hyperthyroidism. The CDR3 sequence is CASSETGTSGSYEQYF. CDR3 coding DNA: TGTGCCAGCAGCGAAACCGGGACTAGCGGCTCCTACGAGCAGTACTTC.